The entry that follows covers one T cell receptor (beta chain) sequence. The antigen remains undetermined. These data belong to a study of CD8+CD57+ T cells in acquired aplastic anemia. Study as a whole: Sorting CD4+ and CD8+ cells gave DNA averaging around 3 ug.

The germline V and J ends were trimmed by 7 bases and 8 bases, with 18 bases remaining between them. CDR3 size: 15 residues. Germline V CDR1 and CDR2: MGHDK, SYGVNS. Study observations and caveats: Simpson's diversity of CD8+ cells was not significantly different in patients compared with controls.

According to the study, genomic DNA was the template for TCR beta VDJ and CDR3 profiling. One entry per CDR3 protein results from TCRdb running MiXCR on the reads. The sample yields a few hundred thousand distinct CDR3 sequences, 60% to 80% seen once. The receptor was derived from a human donor in good health, serving as a control. Source material: sorted CD4+, CD8+, or CD8+CD57+ T cells (not recorded which) from PBMCs. The rearrangement links TRBV25-1 to TRBJ1-6, with D possibly TRBD1 on 5 matching bases. DNA of the CDR3: TGTGCCAGCAACCTGGGAGGAGGAGGGGATTCACCCCTCCACTTT. This codes for CASNLGGGGDSPLHF.